The clone carrying this T cell receptor (beta chain) was counted at least ten times. Antigen specificity is unknown. Using 10 ml of fresh peripheral blood, PBMCs were prepared. RNA transcripts were the template for amplifying TCR beta CDR3 regions. First-round RT-PCR targeting the TCR CDR3 was performed with the HTBI primer set. A single record per CDR3 protein comes from TCRdb applying MiXCR to the multiplex PCR reads. The sample carries some 770,000 distinct CDR3 sequences, around 15% recorded once. The data belong to a study of T cells in Graves' hyperthyroidism and ophthalmopathy. Overall study results and limits: Ophthalmopathy onset followed model prediction by a median around 6.6 months. The majority of expanded thyroid clonotypes above 0.001 also appeared in blood.

The CDR3 covers 14 residues. Germline CDR1 and CDR2: SGHDN and FVKESK. J lost 7 bases, V lost 3 bases, and 1 base had no gene match. Sequencing used blood. The rearrangement links TRBV14 to TRBJ2-7; 15 bases line up with TRBD2. This sequence originates from a man in his late teens or twenties with Graves' hyperthyroidism. The CDR3 sequence is CASSQGLAGGEQYF. CDR3 sequence (DNA): TGTGCCAGCAGCCAGGGACTAGCGGGAGGAGAGCAGTACTTC.